This T cell receptor (beta chain) was identified in a study of blood T cell repertoires in COVID-19. Germline CDR1 and CDR2: LNHNV and YYDKDF (reference sequence). CDR3 size: 13 residues. Deletions cut 1 base from V and 3 bases from J, with 4 bases between. Sequenced by immunoSEQ multiplex PCR; TCRdb stores in-frame clones only, minus some. The repertoire holds around 160,000 clones, with roughly four fifths as singletons. The receptor comes from a human donor with acute or convalescent COVID-19. The donor label of this sample is uncertain. Sequencing was done on a sample of peripheral blood. The rearrangement joins TRBV15 to TRBJ1-3; no clear D gene. CDR3 protein: CATSRAGGNTIYF. For the CDR3, the DNA is TGTGCCACCAGCAGAGCAGGTGGAAACACCATATATTTT.